Below, 14 T cell receptor beta chains from the same sample are listed, as sequenced in a study of shared clonotypes between healthy human individuals. In the naive CD8 group, cells lacked CD45RO and were positively selected for CCR7, so terminally differentiated effector memory CD45RA+ cells were left out. TCRdb keeps only in-frame clones here, not all; method: immunoSEQ multiplex PCR. The sample contains millions of clones, about 95% of which appear only once. Sequencing was carried out using naive CD8+ T cells sorted from blood. Receptor source: a man aged 18-30 years in good health.

This clone was observed a single time. The chain is built from TRBV5-5 and TRBJ2-7; D may match TRBD1 or TRBD2 (5 bases each). V lost 5 bases and J lost 5, with 14 bases in between. In germline, CDR1 is SGHKS, CDR2 YYEKEE (reference sequence). The CDR3 is made up of 13 amino acids. CDR3 sequence reads: CASSHLWGNEQYF. CDR3 nucleotide sequence: TGTGCCAGCAGTCATTTATGGGGGAACGAGCAGTACTTC.

The genes are TRBV18 and TRBJ2-2; tentatively, D is TRBD1 (5 bases). This CDR3 has 15 amino acids. V was pared by 0 bases and J by 4 bases, with 9 bases between. Germline values: CDR1 KGHSH, CDR2 LQKENI. CDR3 in DNA: TGTGCCAGCTCACCACCCAGGGTGGGCACCGGGGAGCTGTTTTTT. Translating it yields CASSPPRVGTGELFF.

Turning to this clone: This specimen includes other DNA sequences encoding the same CDR3. V gene TRBV27 combines with J gene TRBJ2-7; 8 positions agree with TRBD2. Unmatched junction bases numbered 3, after V lost 5 bases and J lost 0 bases. This CDR3 is 14 amino acids long. The germline V gene has CDR1 MNHEY and CDR2 SMNVEV (reference sequence). The CDR3 DNA reads as TGTGCCAGCAGTCCCGGGACTAGCTCCTACGAGCAGTACTTC. Its translation: CASSPGTSSYEQYF.

V is TRBV7-8 and J is TRBJ2-7; a possible D gene is TRBD1 (6 bases). Per germline, CDR1 SGHVS and CDR2 FQNEAQ. The CDR3 loop spans 15 amino acids. The V end lost 1 base, the J end lost 5 bases, and 15 bases lay between the germline ends. CDR3 amino acids: CASSLGWGHPNEQYF. CDR3 bases: TGTGCCAGCAGCTTAGGCTGGGGGCATCCCAACGAGCAGTACTTC.

The rearrangement joins TRBV29-1 to TRBJ2-1; D not certain. This CDR3 has 11 residues. The germline V and J ends were trimmed by 3 bases and 4 bases, with 4 bases remaining between them. The germline V gene encodes CDR1 SQVTM and CDR2 ANQGSEA. The CDR3 nucleotides are TGCAGCGTTGATCAGTACAATGAGCAGTTCTTC. Translation: CSVDQYNEQFF.

The rearrangement links TRBV10-2 to TRBJ2-2; 7 bases map to TRBD1. CDR1 and CDR2 (germline): WSHSY, SAAADI. The CDR3 consists of 12 residues. V was clipped by 7 bases and J by 5 bases; unmatched bases: 1. The CDR3 loop is CASTTGTGELFF. In DNA form, the CDR3 reads TGCGCCAGCACGACAGGGACCGGGGAGCTGTTTTTT.

V gene TRBV6-1 combines with J gene TRBJ1-5, with D perhaps matching TRBD1 (5 bases). CDR3 length: 16 residues. Trimming removed 1 base at V and 3 bases at J, with 13 bases between. The germline CDR1 and CDR2 sequences are MNHNS and SASEGT. CDR3 nucleotide sequence: TGTGCCAGCAGTGAAGAGGGGAATTTGGTCAATCAGCCCCAGCATTTT. As protein: CASSEEGNLVNQPQHF.

The chain employs TRBV15 and TRBJ2-7; D is uncertain. The CDR3 length is 14 residues. The V end lost 5 bases, the J end lost 0 bases, and 11 bases lay between the germline ends. Germline lookup yields CDR1 LNHNV and CDR2 YYDKDF (reference sequence). CDR3 in DNA: TGTGCCACCAGCTTTGGCCGCCACTCCTACGAGCAGTACTTC. Its translation is CATSFGRHSYEQYF.

The genes are TRBV4-1 and TRBJ2-7, with D possibly TRBD2 on 5 matching bases. Germline CDR1 is MGHRA and CDR2 is YSYEKL. The V gene lost 1 base and the J gene lost 3 bases, with 13 bases spanning the gap. The CDR3 extends over 15 amino acids. The CDR3 reads CASSQGPDFSYEQYF. The CDR3 nucleotides read TGCGCCAGCAGCCAAGGACCGGACTTCAGCTACGAGCAGTACTTC.

CDR3 coding DNA: TGTGCCAGCAGCTTGGAGGAGCGGCAAGATACGCAGTATTTT. This codes for CASSLEERQDTQYF. The chain uses TRBV5-4 and TRBJ2-3; D might be TRBD2 (5 bases). V lost 0 bases and J lost 5, with 10 bases in between. Germline V CDR1 and CDR2: SGHNT, YYREEE (reference sequence). This CDR3 spans 14 amino acids.

Comments on this clone: The sample has other DNA sequences that encode this CDR3 too. The chain links TRBV7-9 to TRBJ1-3; D not certain. Between the trimmed V and J ends, which lost 1 base and 0 bases, there was a span of 7 bases. This CDR3 comprises 15 residues. Germline-derived CDR1 and CDR2 are SEHNR and FQNEAQ (reference sequence). The CDR3 sequence: CASSLGAGSGNTIYF. The DNA of the CDR3 is TGTGCCAGCAGCTTAGGGGCCGGCTCTGGAAACACCATATATTTT.

This rearrangement joins TRBV29-1 to TRBJ1-2; unclear D gene. Trimming shortened V by 2 bases and J by 14 bases, and 21 bases separated the two germline ends. The CDR3 covers 13 residues. The germline V gene has CDR1 SQVTM and CDR2 ANQGSEA. This CDR3 reads CSVEKGRRVYRTF. Written as DNA, the CDR3 is TGCAGCGTTGAAAAGGGAAGGAGGGTTTATAGGACCTTC.

V gene TRBV7-9 combines with J gene TRBJ2-1; D is undetermined. CDR3 length: 13 residues. V was cut by 5 bases and J by 6 bases, with 11 bases left in between. From germline, CDR1 is SEHNR and CDR2 FQNEAQ (reference sequence). The CDR3 loop is CASSRENSNEQFF. Written as DNA, the CDR3 is TGTGCCAGCAGCCGTGAAAATAGCAATGAGCAGTTCTTC.

This clone was seen only once. The genes are TRBV13 and TRBJ2-7, with D perhaps given as TRBD1 or TRBD2 (5 bases each). V lost 1 base, J lost 0 bases, and 10 bases lay in between. The germline V gene encodes CDR1 PRHDT and CDR2 FYEKMQ (reference sequence). This CDR3 spans 15 amino acids. CDR3 sequence reads: CASSLATGTSYEQYF. The CDR3, as DNA: TGTGCCAGCAGCTTAGCGACGGGGACCTCCTACGAGCAGTACTTC.